This T cell receptor (beta chain) was captured by sequencing in a study of T cells in Graves' hyperthyroidism and ophthalmopathy. Absence of ophthalmopathy progression within 18 months defined stable Graves' hyperthyroidism. Patients showing uncontrolled infection, other autoimmune disease, pregnancy or lactation were ineligible. Diagnoses rested on clinical symptoms, serum thyroxine and TRAb, thyroid ultrasound and orbital computed tomography. Many counts were recorded for this clonotype. J gave up 1 base and V 2 bases, and 8 bases lay outside the gene matches. Germline V lookup: CDR1 SQVTM, CDR2 ANQGSEA. The CDR3 has 15 amino acids. What was amplified from RNA transcripts were TCR beta CDR3 regions. The HTBI primer set served for first-round RT-PCR of the TCR CDR3. TCRdb reprocessed the multiplex PCR reads via MiXCR and lists one record per CDR3 protein. The repertoire holds roughly 740,000 distinct CDR3 sequences, with around 17% as singletons.

Sequenced: blood. The sequence was obtained from a man aged 18 to 30 with Graves' hyperthyroidism. V usage is TRBV29-1 and J usage is TRBJ2-7; TRBD2 matches at 7 bases. The CDR3 DNA sequence: TGCAGCGTTGAACTGGGGGGGACTCCGTCCTACGAGCAGTACTTC. This translates into CSVELGGTPSYEQYF.